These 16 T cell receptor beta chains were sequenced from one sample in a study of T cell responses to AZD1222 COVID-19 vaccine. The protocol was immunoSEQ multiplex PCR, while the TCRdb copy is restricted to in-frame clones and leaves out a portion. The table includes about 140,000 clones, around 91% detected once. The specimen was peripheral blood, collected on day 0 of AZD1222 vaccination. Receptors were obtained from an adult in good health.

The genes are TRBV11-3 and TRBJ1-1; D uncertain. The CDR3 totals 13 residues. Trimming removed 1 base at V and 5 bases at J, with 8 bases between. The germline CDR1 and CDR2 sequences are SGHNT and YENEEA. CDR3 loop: CASSLVRETEAFF. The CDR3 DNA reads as TGTGCCAGCAGCTTAGTGCGGGAAACTGAAGCTTTCTTT.

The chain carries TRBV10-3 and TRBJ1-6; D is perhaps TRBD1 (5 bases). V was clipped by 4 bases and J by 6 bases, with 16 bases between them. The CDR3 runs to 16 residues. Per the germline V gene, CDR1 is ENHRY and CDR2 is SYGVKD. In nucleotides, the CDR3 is TGTGCCATCAGTGGGGATCGGGGACCCCCTAATTCACCCCTCCACTTT. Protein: CAISGDRGPPNSPLHF.

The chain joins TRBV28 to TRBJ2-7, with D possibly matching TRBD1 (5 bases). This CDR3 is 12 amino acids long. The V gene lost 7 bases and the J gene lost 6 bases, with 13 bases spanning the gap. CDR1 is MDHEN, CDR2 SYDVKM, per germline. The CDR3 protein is CASTPTAGEQYF. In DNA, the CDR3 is TGTGCCAGCACGCCGACAGCAGGCGAGCAGTACTTC.

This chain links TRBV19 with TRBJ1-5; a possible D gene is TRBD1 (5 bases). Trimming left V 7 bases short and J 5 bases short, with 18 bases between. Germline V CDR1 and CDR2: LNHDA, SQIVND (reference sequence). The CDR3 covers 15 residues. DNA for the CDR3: TGTGCCAGTAACCTATGGGGCTCTCGGGATCAGCCCCAGCATTTT. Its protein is CASNLWGSRDQPQHF.

DNA of the CDR3: TGTGCCAGCAGTCAGGGAAATGGGATCTACGAGCAGTACTTC. Translating it yields CASSQGNGIYEQYF. The genes are TRBV3-1 (or the pseudogene TRBV3-2) and TRBJ2-7; a weak D match, TRBD1 (5 bases). CDR1 is LGHDT and CDR2 is YNNKEL in the germline V gene (reference sequence). V lost 6 bases to trimming and J lost 3 bases, with 15 bases between them. There are 14 residues in the CDR3.

CDR3 sequence: CASSIRQGAVREAFF. The CDR3, as DNA: TGTGCCAGCAGCATACGACAGGGGGCGGTGAGAGAAGCTTTCTTT. J is TRBJ1-1 and V is TRBV11-2; 10 positions match TRBD1. CDR1 is SGHAT and CDR2 is FQNNGV in the germline V gene. The trim removed 5 bases at V and 8 bases at J, leaving 11 bases unmatched. The CDR3 loop spans 15 amino acids. The complete variable domain, with remaining parts taken from reference TRBV11-2 and TRBJ1-1, reads EAGVAQSPRYKIIEKRQSVAFWCNPISGHATLYWYQQILGQGPKLLIQFQNNGVVDDSQLPKDRFSAERLKGVDSTLKIQPAKLEDSAVYLCASSIRQGAVREAFFGQGTRLTVV.

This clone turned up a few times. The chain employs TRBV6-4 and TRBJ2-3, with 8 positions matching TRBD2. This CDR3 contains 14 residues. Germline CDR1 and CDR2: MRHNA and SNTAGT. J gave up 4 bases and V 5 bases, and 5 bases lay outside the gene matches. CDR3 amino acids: CASSQREMADTQYF. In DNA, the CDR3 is TGTGCCAGCAGTCAGCGGGAGATGGCAGATACGCAGTATTTT.

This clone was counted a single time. CDR3: CASSLAGTGSYNEQFF. DNA for the CDR3: TGTGCCAGCAGTTTGGCCGGGACGGGCTCCTACAATGAGCAGTTCTTC. This sequence joins TRBV28 and TRBJ2-1; the D call may be TRBD1 or TRBD2 (5 bases each). The length of the CDR3 is 16 residues. The V gene lost 3 bases and the J gene lost 0 bases, with 12 bases spanning the gap. Germline CDR1 is MDHEN and CDR2 is SYDVKM. The full variable domain, in which reference TRBV28 and TRBJ2-1 provide the parts outside the CDR3, is DVKVTQSSRYLVKRTGEKVFLECVQDMDHENMFWYRQDPGLGLRLIYFSYDVKMKEKGDIPEGYSVSREKKERFSLILESASTNQTSMYLCASSLAGTGSYNEQFFGPGTRLTVL.

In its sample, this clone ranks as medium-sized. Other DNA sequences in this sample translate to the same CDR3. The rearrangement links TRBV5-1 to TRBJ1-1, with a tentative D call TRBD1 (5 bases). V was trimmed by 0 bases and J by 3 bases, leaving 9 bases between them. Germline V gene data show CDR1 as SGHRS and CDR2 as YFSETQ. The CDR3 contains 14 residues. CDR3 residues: CASSLAGGYTEAFF. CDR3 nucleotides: TGCGCCAGCAGCTTGGCCGGGGGTTACACTGAAGCTTTCTTT.

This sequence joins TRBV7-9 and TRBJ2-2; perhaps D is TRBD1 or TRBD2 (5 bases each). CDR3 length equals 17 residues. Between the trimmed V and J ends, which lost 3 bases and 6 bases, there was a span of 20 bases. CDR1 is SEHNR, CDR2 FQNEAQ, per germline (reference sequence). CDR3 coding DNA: TGTGCCAGCAGCTTCAAGGCCGGGACGGCGGATTCCGGGGAGCTGTTTTTT. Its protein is CASSFKAGTADSGELFF.

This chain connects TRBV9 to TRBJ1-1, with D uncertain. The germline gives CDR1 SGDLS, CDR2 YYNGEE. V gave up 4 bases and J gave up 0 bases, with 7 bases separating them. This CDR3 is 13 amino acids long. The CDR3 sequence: CASSSSMNTEAFF. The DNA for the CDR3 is TGTGCCAGCAGCTCGAGCATGAACACTGAAGCTTTCTTT. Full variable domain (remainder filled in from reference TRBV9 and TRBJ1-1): DSGVTQTPKHLITATGQRVTLRCSPRSGDLSVYWYQQSLDQGLQFLIQYYNGEERAKGNILERFSAQQFPDLHSELNLSSLELGDSALYFCASSSSMNTEAFFGQGTRLTVV.

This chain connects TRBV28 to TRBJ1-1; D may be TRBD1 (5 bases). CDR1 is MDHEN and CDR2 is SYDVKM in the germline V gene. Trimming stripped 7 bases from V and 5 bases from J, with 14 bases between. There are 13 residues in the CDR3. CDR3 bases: TGTGCCAGCATTCAGGGAGGTAGAACTGAAGCTTTCTTT. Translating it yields CASIQGGRTEAFF.

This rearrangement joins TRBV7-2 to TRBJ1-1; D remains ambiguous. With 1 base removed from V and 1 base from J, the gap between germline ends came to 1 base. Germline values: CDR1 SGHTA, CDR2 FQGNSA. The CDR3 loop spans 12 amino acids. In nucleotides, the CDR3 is TGTGCCAGCAGCTTAGAGAACACTGAAGCTTTCTTT. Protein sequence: CASSLENTEAFF.

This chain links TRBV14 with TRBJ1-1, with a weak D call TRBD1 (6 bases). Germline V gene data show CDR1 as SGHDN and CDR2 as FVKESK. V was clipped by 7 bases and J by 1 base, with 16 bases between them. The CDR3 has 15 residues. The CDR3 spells CASILRGAGNTEAFF. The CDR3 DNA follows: TGTGCCAGCATCCTTCGGGGGGCAGGGAACACTGAAGCTTTCTTT.

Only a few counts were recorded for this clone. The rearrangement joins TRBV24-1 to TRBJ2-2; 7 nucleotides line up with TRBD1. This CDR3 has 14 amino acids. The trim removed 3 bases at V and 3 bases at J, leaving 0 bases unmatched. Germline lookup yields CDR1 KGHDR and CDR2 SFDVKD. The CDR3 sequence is CATSDDRDTGELFF. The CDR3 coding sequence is TGTGCCACCAGTGATGACAGGGACACCGGGGAGCTGTTTTTT.

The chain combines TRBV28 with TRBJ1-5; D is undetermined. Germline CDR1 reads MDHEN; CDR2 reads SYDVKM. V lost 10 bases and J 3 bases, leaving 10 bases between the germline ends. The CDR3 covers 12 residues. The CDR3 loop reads CAIRIHNQPQHF. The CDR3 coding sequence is TGTGCCATCCGGATCCACAATCAGCCCCAGCATTTT.